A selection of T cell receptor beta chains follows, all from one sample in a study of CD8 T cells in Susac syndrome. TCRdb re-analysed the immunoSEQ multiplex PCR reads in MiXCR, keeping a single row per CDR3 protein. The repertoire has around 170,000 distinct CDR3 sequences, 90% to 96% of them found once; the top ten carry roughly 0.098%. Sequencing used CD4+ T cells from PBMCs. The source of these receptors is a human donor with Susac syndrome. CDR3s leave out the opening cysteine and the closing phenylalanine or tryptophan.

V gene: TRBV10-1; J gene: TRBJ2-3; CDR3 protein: ASGAGDEDTQY
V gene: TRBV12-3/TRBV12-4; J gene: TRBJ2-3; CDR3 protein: ASSFWPNQDTQY
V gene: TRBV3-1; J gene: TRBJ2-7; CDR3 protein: ASSQADYRDEQY
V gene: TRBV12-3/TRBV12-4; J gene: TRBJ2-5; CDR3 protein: ASSPDRAVQETQY
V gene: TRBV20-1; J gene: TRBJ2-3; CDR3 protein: SARALAGGHTDTQY
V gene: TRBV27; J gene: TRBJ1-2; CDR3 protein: ASSPEWGATGGGYT
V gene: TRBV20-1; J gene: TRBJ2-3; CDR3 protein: SATRPGQGLADTQY
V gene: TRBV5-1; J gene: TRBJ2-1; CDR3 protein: ASSLEVGEQF
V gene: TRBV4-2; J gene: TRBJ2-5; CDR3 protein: ASSLSQTTGEETQY
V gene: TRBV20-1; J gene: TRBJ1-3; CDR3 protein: SASDRAGNTIY
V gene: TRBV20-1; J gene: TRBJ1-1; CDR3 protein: SARRGDLNTEAF
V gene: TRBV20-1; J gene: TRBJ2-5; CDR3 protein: SATTSGGFQETQY
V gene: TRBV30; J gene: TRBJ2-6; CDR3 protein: AWNHPGANVLT
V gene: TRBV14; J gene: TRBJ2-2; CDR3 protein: ASSGRRFGYTGELF
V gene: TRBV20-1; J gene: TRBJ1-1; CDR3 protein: SAKAGNTEAF
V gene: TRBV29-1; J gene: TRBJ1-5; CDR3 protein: SVGVRDYHQPQH
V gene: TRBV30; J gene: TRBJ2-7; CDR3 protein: AWSLQGVEQY
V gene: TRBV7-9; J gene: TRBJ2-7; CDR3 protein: ASSSWTAYEQY
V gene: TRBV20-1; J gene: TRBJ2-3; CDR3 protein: SARDPLGDTQY
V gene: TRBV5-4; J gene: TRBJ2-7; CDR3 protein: ASSLVVSSYEQY
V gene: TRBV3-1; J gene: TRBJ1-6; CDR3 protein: ASSQGQGSPLH
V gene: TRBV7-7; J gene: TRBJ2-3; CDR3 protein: ASSSHPVGTDTQY
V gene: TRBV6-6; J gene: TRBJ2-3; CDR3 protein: ASRGGGSDTQY
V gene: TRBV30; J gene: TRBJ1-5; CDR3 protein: AWETGSNQPQH
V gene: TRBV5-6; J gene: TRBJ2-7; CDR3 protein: ASSLAGTPEQY
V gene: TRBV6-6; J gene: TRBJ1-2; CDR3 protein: ASTDTGNDYGYT
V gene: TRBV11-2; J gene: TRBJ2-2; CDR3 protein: ASSLSRELF
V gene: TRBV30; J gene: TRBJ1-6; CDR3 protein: AWRHLADSPLH
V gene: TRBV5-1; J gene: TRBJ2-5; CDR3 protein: ASSVTGGLETQY
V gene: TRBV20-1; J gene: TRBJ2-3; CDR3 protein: SAGTLSTDTQY
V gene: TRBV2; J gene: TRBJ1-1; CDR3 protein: ASSDGPGNTEAF
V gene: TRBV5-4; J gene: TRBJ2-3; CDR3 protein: ASSLGTASTDTQY
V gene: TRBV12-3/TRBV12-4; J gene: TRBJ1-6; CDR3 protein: ASSSLGHSGSPLH
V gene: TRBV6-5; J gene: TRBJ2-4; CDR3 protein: ASGVDKNIQY